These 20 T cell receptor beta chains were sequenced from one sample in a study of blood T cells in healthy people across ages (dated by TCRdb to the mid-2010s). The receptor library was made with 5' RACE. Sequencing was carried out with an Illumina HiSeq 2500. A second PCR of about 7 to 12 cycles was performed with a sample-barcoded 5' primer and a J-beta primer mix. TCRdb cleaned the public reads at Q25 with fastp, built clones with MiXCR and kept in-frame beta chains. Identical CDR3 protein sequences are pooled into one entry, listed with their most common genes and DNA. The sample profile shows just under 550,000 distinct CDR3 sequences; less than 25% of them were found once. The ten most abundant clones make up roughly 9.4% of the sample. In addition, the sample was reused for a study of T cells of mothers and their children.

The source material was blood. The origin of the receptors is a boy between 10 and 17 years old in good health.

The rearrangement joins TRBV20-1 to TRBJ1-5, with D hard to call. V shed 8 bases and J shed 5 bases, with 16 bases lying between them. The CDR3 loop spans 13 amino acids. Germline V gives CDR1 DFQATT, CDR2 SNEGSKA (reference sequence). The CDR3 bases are TGCAGTACGAAAATCCCAGGCGATCAGCCCCAGCATTTT. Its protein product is CSTKIPGDQPQHF.

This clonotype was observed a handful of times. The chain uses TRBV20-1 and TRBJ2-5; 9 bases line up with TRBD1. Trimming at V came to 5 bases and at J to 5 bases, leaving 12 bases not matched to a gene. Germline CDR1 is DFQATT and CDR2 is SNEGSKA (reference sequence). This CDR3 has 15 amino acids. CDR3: CSASGTGTPRETQYF. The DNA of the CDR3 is TGCAGTGCTTCCGGGACAGGGACTCCGCGGGAGACCCAGTACTTC.

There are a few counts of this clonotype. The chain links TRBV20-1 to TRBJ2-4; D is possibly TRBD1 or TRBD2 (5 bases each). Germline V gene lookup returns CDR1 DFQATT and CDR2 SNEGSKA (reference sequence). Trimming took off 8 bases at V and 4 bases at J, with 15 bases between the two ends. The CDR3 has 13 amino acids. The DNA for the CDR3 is TGCAGTCGGATCGAGCGGACAAAAAACATTCAGTACTTC. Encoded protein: CSRIERTKNIQYF.

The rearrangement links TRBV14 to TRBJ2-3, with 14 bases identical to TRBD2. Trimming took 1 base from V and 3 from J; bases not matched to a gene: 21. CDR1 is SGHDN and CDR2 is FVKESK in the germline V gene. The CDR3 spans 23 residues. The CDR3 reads CASSQGRQATSGGAFWGTDTQYF. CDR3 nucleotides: TGTGCCAGCAGCCAAGGGAGACAGGCGACTAGCGGGGGGGCCTTCTGGGGGACAGATACGCAGTATTTT.

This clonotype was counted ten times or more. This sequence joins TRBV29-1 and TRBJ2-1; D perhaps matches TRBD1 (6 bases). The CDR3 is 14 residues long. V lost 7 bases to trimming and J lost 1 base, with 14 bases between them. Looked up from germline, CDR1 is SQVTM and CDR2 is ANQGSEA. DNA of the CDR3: TGCAGCGGGCTGGACAGCCCGTCCTACAATGAGCAGTTCTTC. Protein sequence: CSGLDSPSYNEQFF.

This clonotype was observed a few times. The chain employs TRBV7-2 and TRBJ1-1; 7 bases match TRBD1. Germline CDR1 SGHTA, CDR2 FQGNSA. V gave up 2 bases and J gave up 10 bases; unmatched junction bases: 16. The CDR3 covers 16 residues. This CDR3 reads CASSLIPSDRTNGAFF. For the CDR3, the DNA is TGTGCCAGCAGCTTAATCCCCTCGGACAGGACAAACGGAGCTTTCTTT.

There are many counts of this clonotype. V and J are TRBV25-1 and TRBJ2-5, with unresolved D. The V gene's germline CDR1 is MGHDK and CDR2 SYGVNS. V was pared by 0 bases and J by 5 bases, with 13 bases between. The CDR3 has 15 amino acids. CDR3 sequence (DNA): TGTGCCAGCAGTGAATATGTCTCAGGAAGGGAGACCCAGTACTTC. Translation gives CASSEYVSGRETQYF.

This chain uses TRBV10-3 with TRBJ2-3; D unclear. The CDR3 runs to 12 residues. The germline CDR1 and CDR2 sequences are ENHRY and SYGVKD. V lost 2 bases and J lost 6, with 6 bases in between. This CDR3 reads CAISEVRDTQYF. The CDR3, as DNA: TGTGCCATCAGTGAGGTACGGGATACGCAGTATTTT.

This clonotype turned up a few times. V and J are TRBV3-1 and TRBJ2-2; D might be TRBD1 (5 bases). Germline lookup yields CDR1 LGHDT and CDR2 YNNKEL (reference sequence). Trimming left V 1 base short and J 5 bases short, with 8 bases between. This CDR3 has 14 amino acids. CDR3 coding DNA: TGTGCCAGCAGCCAAGTTCCAGGGACCGGGGAGCTGTTTTTT. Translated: CASSQVPGTGELFF.

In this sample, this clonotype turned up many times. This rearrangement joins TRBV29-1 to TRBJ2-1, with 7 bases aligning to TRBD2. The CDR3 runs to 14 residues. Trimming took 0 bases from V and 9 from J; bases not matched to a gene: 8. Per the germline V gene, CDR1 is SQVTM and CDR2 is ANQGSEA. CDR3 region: CSVEDKGGSTEQFF. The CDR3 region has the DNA TGCAGCGTTGAAGATAAAGGCGGGAGTACTGAGCAGTTCTTC.

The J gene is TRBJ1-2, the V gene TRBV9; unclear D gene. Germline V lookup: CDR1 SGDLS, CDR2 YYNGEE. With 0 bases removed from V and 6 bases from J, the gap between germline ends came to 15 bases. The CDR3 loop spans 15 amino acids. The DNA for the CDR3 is TGTGCCAGCAGCGTAGGCGTTTATACTGAGGATGGCTACACCTTC. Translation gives CASSVGVYTEDGYTF.

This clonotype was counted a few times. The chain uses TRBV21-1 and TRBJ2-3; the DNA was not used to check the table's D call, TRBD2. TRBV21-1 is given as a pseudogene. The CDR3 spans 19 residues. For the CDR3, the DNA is TGTGCCAGCAGCAAGGGAGGGAAGACTGTCTCTTCTCTCCGAGATACGCAGTATTTT. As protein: CASSKGGKTVSSLRDTQYF.

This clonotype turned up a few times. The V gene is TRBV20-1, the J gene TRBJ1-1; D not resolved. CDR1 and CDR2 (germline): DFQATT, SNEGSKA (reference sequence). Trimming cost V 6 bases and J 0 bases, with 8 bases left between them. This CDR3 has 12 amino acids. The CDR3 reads CSAPTVNTEAFF. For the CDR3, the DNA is TGCAGTGCCCCCACGGTGAACACTGAAGCTTTCTTT.

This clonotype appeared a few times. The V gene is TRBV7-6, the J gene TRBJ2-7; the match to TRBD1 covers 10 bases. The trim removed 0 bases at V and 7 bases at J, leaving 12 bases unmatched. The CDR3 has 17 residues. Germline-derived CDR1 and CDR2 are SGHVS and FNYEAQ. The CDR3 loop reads CASSLALSGTGALEQYF. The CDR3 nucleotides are TGTGCCAGCAGCTTAGCGCTGTCAGGGACAGGGGCCTTAGAGCAGTACTTC.

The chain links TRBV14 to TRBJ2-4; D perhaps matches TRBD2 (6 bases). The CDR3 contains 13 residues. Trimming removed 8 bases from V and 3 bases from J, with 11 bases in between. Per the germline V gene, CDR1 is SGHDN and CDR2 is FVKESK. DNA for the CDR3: TGTGCCAGCTCCCGGGAGAACAAAAACATTCAGTACTTC. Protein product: CASSRENKNIQYF.

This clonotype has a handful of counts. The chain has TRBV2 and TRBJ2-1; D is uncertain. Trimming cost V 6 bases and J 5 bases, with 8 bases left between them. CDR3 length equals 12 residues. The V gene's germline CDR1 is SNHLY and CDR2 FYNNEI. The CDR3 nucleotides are TGTGCCAGCAGCGGGCCCAACAATGAGCAGTTCTTC. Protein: CASSGPNNEQFF.

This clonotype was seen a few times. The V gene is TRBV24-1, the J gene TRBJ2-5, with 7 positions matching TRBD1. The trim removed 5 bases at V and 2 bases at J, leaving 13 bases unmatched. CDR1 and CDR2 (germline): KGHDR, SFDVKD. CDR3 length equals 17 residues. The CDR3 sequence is CATSGTPGTAGQETQYF. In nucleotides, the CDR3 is TGTGCCACCAGTGGTACCCCCGGGACAGCTGGTCAAGAGACCCAGTACTTC.

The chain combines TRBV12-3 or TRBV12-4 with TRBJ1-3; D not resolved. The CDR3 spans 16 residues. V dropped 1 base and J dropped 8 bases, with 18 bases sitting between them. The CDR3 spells CASSLGGSPARDTIYF. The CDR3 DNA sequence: TGTGCCAGCAGTTTAGGTGGGAGTCCGGCGCGGGACACCATATATTTT.

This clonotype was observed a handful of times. CDR3 residues: CASSQDLDSRLRTQYF. The CDR3 DNA reads as TGTGCCAGCAGCCAAGATCTGGACTCCCGGTTACGTACGCAGTATTTT. This rearrangement joins TRBV3-1 to TRBJ2-3, with a tentative D call TRBD2 (5 bases). V lost 0 bases, J lost 8 bases, and 18 bases lay in between. Germline V lookup: CDR1 LGHDT, CDR2 YNNKEL (reference sequence). This CDR3 comprises 16 residues.

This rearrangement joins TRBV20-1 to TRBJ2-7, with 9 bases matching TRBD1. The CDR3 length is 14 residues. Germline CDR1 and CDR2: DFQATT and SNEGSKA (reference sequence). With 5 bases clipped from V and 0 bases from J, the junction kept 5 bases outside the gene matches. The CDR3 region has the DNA TGCAGTGCTGAAGACAGGGGGAGCTCCTACGAGCAGTACTTC. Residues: CSAEDRGSSYEQYF.